Listed here are 19 T cell receptor beta chains from one sample, sequenced in a study of chemoradiotherapy in HPV16-positive cancers. Profiled with immunoSEQ multiplex PCR; TCRdb holds only in-frame clones, not every one. The data contain approximately 3,500 clones, more than 65% of them singletons. The material was tumor tissue, obtained from a patient who underwent chemoradiotherapy. The origin of the receptors is a human donor with HPV-associated anogenital cancer.

This chain links TRBV5-4 with TRBJ2-7; a weak D match, TRBD1 (6 bases). V was shortened by 0 bases and J by 4 bases, with 14 bases between the two germline ends. In germline, CDR1 is SGHNT, CDR2 YYREEE (reference sequence). The CDR3 consists of 15 residues. DNA for the CDR3: TGTGCCAGCAGCTTGGCCAACAGGGTAGGGTACGAGCAGTACTTC. This encodes CASSLANRVGYEQYF. The variable domain in full, with the rest retrieved from reference TRBV5-4 and TRBJ2-7, is ETGVTQSPTHLIKTRGQQVTLRCSSQSGHNTVSWYQQALGQGPQFIFQYYREEENGRGNFPPRFSGLQFPNYSSELNVNALELDDSALYLCASSLANRVGYEQYFGPGTRLTVT.

This rearrangement joins TRBV19 to TRBJ2-5, with D maybe TRBD2 (6 bases). Germline-derived CDR1 and CDR2 are LNHDA and SQIVND (reference sequence). The CDR3 extends over 16 amino acids. The V end lost 4 bases, the J end lost 4 bases, and 19 bases lay between the germline ends. The CDR3 nucleotides are TGTGCCAGTAGTAAATCGGGCAGGGAGGTGGGAGAGACCCAGTACTTC. It encodes CASSKSGREVGETQYF.

The chain is built from TRBV28 and TRBJ1-5; D is perhaps TRBD1 (6 bases). Germline V CDR1 and CDR2: MDHEN, SYDVKM. Trimming stripped 6 bases from V and 3 bases from J, with 15 bases between. This CDR3 region has 15 residues. Here the CDR3 DNA reads TGTGCCAGCAGAAAAGCCAGGGGTATCAATCAGCCCCAGCATTTT. It translates to CASRKARGINQPQHF.

The chain uses TRBV14 and TRBJ2-5; D is ambiguous. This CDR3 region has 12 residues. Trimming pared 1 base from V and 5 bases from J, leaving 5 bases between. Germline V CDR1 and CDR2: SGHDN, FVKESK. The CDR3 region is CASSQGVETQYF. Here the CDR3 DNA reads TGTGCCAGCAGCCAAGGGGTGGAGACCCAGTACTTC.

This clone has just a few counts. CDR3 sequence (DNA): TGCGCCAGCAGCCAAGATGCCGGCCTGAGCTACGAGCAGTACTTC. Its translation: CASSQDAGLSYEQYF. The chain carries TRBV4-1 and TRBJ2-7; no definite D call. V lost 0 bases, J lost 3 bases, and 12 bases lay in between. In germline, CDR1 is MGHRA, CDR2 YSYEKL. The CDR3 is 15 residues long.

This chain connects TRBV19 to TRBJ2-1; D is unresolved. CDR3 length: 15 amino acids. CDR1 is LNHDA, CDR2 SQIVND, per germline (reference sequence). Trimming removed 3 bases from V and 2 bases from J, with 11 bases in between. CDR3 amino acids: CASSMRPTAYNEQFF. The CDR3 nucleotides read TGTGCCAGTAGTATGAGACCGACGGCCTACAATGAGCAGTTCTTC.

The chain carries TRBV7-1 and TRBJ2-7; the match to TRBD2 covers 10 bases. TRBV7-1 is recorded as an ORF, its role being uncertain. The junction had 4 bases not matched to a gene; V was cut back by 3 bases and J by 2 bases. The CDR3 extends over 15 amino acids. CDR3 nucleotides: TGTGCCAGCAGCTCCACTAGCGGGATTACCTACGAGCAGTACTTC. The encoded protein is CASSSTSGITYEQYF.

The V call is TRBV5-1, the J call TRBJ2-7; TRBD2 agrees at 9 bases. The germline V gene has CDR1 SGHRS and CDR2 YFSETQ. Trimming at V came to 0 bases and at J to 3 bases, leaving 10 bases not matched to a gene. The CDR3 is made up of 17 amino acids. CDR3 sequence reads: CASSLATSGFRHYEQYF. The DNA of the CDR3 is TGCGCCAGCAGCTTGGCGACTAGCGGATTTCGCCACTACGAGCAGTACTTC.

The rearrangement uses TRBV6-6 and TRBJ2-2; unclear D gene. CDR3 size: 16 residues. Germline loops: CDR1 MNHNY, CDR2 SVGAGI (reference sequence). Deletions cut 4 bases from V and 1 base from J, with 13 bases between. The CDR3 DNA follows: TGTGCCAGCAGTTCCCAAATTGGGGTGAACACCGGGGAGCTGTTTTTT. This translates into CASSSQIGVNTGELFF.

The chain employs TRBV2 and TRBJ1-2; 9 bases map to TRBD1. Germline V gives CDR1 SNHLY, CDR2 FYNNEI. The V segment lost 5 bases and the J segment 2 bases; nucleotides outside the gene matches: 9. The CDR3 runs to 16 residues. CDR3 coding DNA: TGTGCCAGCAGTCTCTGGCGGACAGGGGTAAACTATGGCTACACCTTC. Translating gives CASSLWRTGVNYGYTF.

The rearrangement joins TRBV7-2 to TRBJ2-7, with D uncertain. Germline CDR1 reads SGHTA; CDR2 reads FQGNSA. The germline V and J ends were trimmed by 1 base and 4 bases, with 17 bases remaining between them. The length of the CDR3 is 16 residues. DNA of the CDR3: TGTGCCAGCAGCTTAGACCATACCCGTATCCTATACGAGCAGTACTTC. It codes for CASSLDHTRILYEQYF.

The V gene is TRBV20-1, the J gene TRBJ2-1; D remains unclear. The CDR3 is 11 residues long. CDR1 DFQATT and CDR2 SNEGSKA come from the germline V gene (reference sequence). V was shortened by 1 base and J by 2 bases, with 0 bases between the two germline ends. The DNA for the CDR3 is TGCAGTGCTAGAGCCTACAATGAGCAGTTCTTC. Translation: CSARAYNEQFF.

The chain joins TRBV10-2 to TRBJ2-7, with 9 bases lining up with TRBD1. The CDR3 spans 15 residues. V lost 6 bases and J lost 5; bases outside the gene matches: 11. From germline, CDR1 is WSHSY and CDR2 SAAADI. The CDR3 sequence: CASRVSGQGYDEQYF. In nucleotides, the CDR3 is TGCGCCAGCAGGGTATCGGGACAGGGTTATGACGAGCAGTACTTC.

The chain recombines TRBV4-1 with TRBJ2-7; a weak D match, TRBD2 (5 bases). The germline V gene has CDR1 MGHRA and CDR2 YSYEKL. The CDR3 is 18 residues long. Trimming removed 4 bases from V and 2 bases from J, with 24 bases in between. The CDR3 is CASSLEGEQFPQTYEQYF. The CDR3, as DNA: TGCGCCAGCAGCCTTGAGGGCGAGCAGTTTCCCCAGACCTACGAGCAGTACTTC.

The V gene is TRBV18, the J gene TRBJ2-1; 8 bases are shared with TRBD1. This CDR3 region has 15 residues. CDR1 is KGHSH, CDR2 LQKENI, per germline. J was trimmed by 9 bases and V by 0 bases; bases with no gene match: 7. The CDR3 DNA reads as TGTGCCAGCTCACCACCGAGTCAGGGGGCGAGTGAGCAGTTCTTC. It translates to CASSPPSQGASEQFF.

The genes are TRBV28 and TRBJ2-3, with D perhaps matching TRBD1 or TRBD2 (6 bases each). The germline CDR1 and CDR2 sequences are MDHEN and SYDVKM. The ends were cut back, 1 base at V and 3 bases at J, with 11 bases in the middle. CDR3 length equals 15 residues. CDR3 in amino acids: CASSLSGGWTDTQYF. The CDR3 bases are TGTGCCAGCAGTTTATCCGGGGGCTGGACAGATACGCAGTATTTT.

This chain links TRBV29-1 with TRBJ2-5, with D perhaps matching TRBD1 or TRBD2 (7 bases each). The CDR3 covers 12 residues. Trimming shortened V by 2 bases and J by 5 bases, and 9 bases separated the two germline ends. The germline gives CDR1 SQVTM, CDR2 ANQGSEA. CDR3 sequence: CSVEQGGETQYF. The CDR3 DNA reads TGCAGCGTTGAACAGGGGGGGGAGACCCAGTACTTC.

CDR3 sequence: CASSPRGAGGISYEQYF. CDR3 DNA sequence: TGTGCCAGCTCACCCAGGGGGGCAGGCGGCATCTCCTACGAGCAGTACTTC. This chain uses TRBV18 with TRBJ2-7; a weak D match, TRBD1 (7 bases). V shed 3 bases and J shed 0 bases, with 18 bases lying between them. Per germline, CDR1 KGHSH and CDR2 LQKENI. This CDR3 region has 17 residues.

This chain's CDR3 is CASSERGTGGVRETQYF. CDR3 bases: TGTGCCAGCAGTGAACGCGGGACAGGGGGCGTTAGGGAGACCCAGTACTTC. The V and J genes are TRBV25-1 and TRBJ2-5, with 12 nucleotides matching TRBD1. This CDR3 is 17 amino acids long. J lost 5 bases, V lost 2 bases, and 9 bases had no gene match. The germline CDR1 and CDR2 sequences are MGHDK and SYGVNS. Full variable domain (outside the CDR3, taken from reference TRBV25-1 and TRBJ2-5): EADIYQTPRYLVIGTGKKITLECSQTMGHDKMYWYQQDPGMELHLIHYSYGVNSTEKGDLSSESTVSRIRTEHFPLTLESARPSHTSQYLCASSERGTGGVRETQYFGPGTRLLVL.